This T cell receptor (beta chain) was captured by sequencing in a study of human T cells and chemical hapten exposure. Study-level information: Per-sample TCR yield variability stemmed mainly from small pooled library volume differences. Findings and caveats of the study: Expanded TCRs were compared with controls, and the expanded TCRs formed significantly more large CDR3 similarity clusters.

V shed 6 bases, J shed 2 bases, and the junction held 10 bases outside the gene matches. The CDR3 runs 16 residues. TCRdb re-called the RACE reads with MiXCR, one entry per CDR3 protein. The sample has fewer than 100,000 distinct CDR3 sequences; roughly 12% are singletons. Regarding this clonotype: No antigen is known for it.

The time point here: patch test 1, 2 weeks after DPC sensitization. Indicated treatment: therapeutic diphenylcyclopropenone sensitization with weekly scalp DPC. J is TRBJ1-5 and V is TRBV12-3 or TRBV12-4, with 7 bases that match TRBD1. The sequencing used whole blood, collected in connection with sensitization to the hapten diphenylcyclopropenone (DPC). The source of this sequence is a woman aged 60-70 years with alopecia areata. Some clones in this sample may be carry-over from other donors' samples. CDR3 amino acids: CASSPMRGRGNQPQHF. In DNA form, the CDR3 reads TGTGCCAGCAGCCCGATGAGGGGGCGGGGCAATCAGCCCCAGCATTTT.